This T cell receptor (beta chain) is from a study of OX40 agonist ivuxolimab in advanced cancers. CDR1 is MDHEN and CDR2 is SYDVKM in the germline V gene. This CDR3 has 14 amino acids. J lost 7 bases, V lost 6 bases, and 6 bases had no gene match. TCRdb's table, derived via immunoSEQ multiplex PCR, lists solely in-frame clones and lacks some. The data hold tens of thousands of clones, with 90% observed a single time. A history of autoimmune disease or systemic immunosuppression excluded patients. The rearrangement links TRBV28 to TRBJ1-6, with TRBD1 matching 7 bases. The sequence was obtained from an adult with an advanced solid tumor such as melanoma, head and neck, liver or kidney cancer. The sample was CD4+ or CD8+ T cells sorted from blood, taken in a trial of the OX40 agonist ivuxolimab. The CDR3, as DNA: TGTGCCAGCAGCTTAGGGGGCAGGAATTCACCCCTCCACTTT. This encodes CASSLGGRNSPLHF.